What follows is one TCR beta chain and its context. This sample is part of a study of cytomegalovirus exposure and HLA in healthy donors. Data came from immunoSEQ multiplex PCR; TCRdb stores just in-frame clones and leaves some out. The sample lists about 160,000 clones, more than 75% occurring once. Sequenced sample: PBMCs. The clonotype originates from a man between 18 and 29 years old in good health and CMV-seronegative.

CDR3 loop: CASSPLSPGTANYGYTF. As DNA, the CDR3 is TGCGCCAGCAGCCCCCTCTCCCCCGGGACAGCTAACTATGGCTACACCTTC. V is TRBV5-1 and J is TRBJ1-2; 7 bases align to TRBD1. Germline CDR1 and CDR2: SGHRS and YFSETQ. This CDR3 contains 17 residues. Trimming removed 4 bases from V and 0 bases from J; junction bases left unmatched: 12.